Listed here is a single T cell receptor (beta chain). CDR3 length equals 16 residues. V shed 1 base and J 6 bases; nucleotides not matched to a gene: 8. Germline V lookup: CDR1 DFQATT, CDR2 SNEGSKA (reference sequence). MiXCR, run by TCRdb on the 5' RACE reads, gives a single entry per CDR3 protein. The sample consists of roughly 40,000 distinct CDR3 sequences, about 20% of them appearing once. The chain couples TRBV20-1 to TRBJ2-3; 12 nucleotides agree with TRBD2. The sequencing input was naive CD4+ T cells sorted from a lymph node. Subset specified: naive CD4+ T cells, CD4+CD45RA+CD25-. This TCR came from a female donor with breast cancer. Here the CDR3 DNA reads TGCAGTGCTAGAGCTAGACTAGCGGGAGTATCTGATACGCAGTATTTT. As protein: CSARARLAGVSDTQYF.